This TCR beta chain derives from a study of beta chain features in type 1 diabetes. Notes on the study in general: The study found moderately but significantly shorter TCRB CDR3s in all four CD4+ subsets of Type 1 diabetes patients.

Of the isolated RNA, all was reverse transcribed, and so the sequenced material was expressed TCRB transcripts. Generated by immunoSEQ multiplex PCR, the TCRdb table keeps only in-frame clones and is missing some. Of approximately 50,000 clones listed, 55% to 80% are singletons. Comments on this clone: What it binds is not known.

Germline CDR1 KGHSH, CDR2 LQKENI. The CDR3 length is 15 residues. V trimming: 6 bases; J trimming: 7 bases; junction bases outside the gene matches: 10. This clonotype originated in a woman in her 30s with type 1 diabetes. This chain connects TRBV18 to TRBJ2-7; TRBD1 agrees at 12 bases. Sequencing input: stem cell memory CD4+ T cells from blood. CDR3 coding DNA: TGTGCCAGCTCCTGGGCCGGGACAGGGGGCCGAGAGCAGTACTTC. Its translation is CASSWAGTGGREQYF.